The 10 T cell receptor beta chains reported below all come from one sample, sequenced in a study of blood T cell repertoires in COVID-19. TCRdb's table, derived via immunoSEQ multiplex PCR, lists solely in-frame clones and lacks some. Of 400,000 to 450,000 clones listed, 80% to 95% are singletons. The sequencing input was PBMCs or T cells enriched from blood (not recorded which). The receptors come from a man aged 18-30 years who had recovered from COVID-19.

V gene TRBV29-1 combines with J gene TRBJ2-1; 9 bases map to TRBD2. Losses at the gene ends were 5 bases for V and 9 bases for J; bases not matched to a gene: 8. The CDR3 loop spans 13 amino acids. Germline-derived CDR1 and CDR2 are SQVTM and ANQGSEA. The CDR3 DNA reads TGCAGCGTTCGGCTAGCGGGACGGGTTGAGCAGTTCTTC. Translation gives CSVRLAGRVEQFF.

The rearrangement uses TRBV7-9 and TRBJ2-3; D is possibly TRBD2 (6 bases). CDR1 SEHNR and CDR2 FQNEAQ come from the germline V gene (reference sequence). The CDR3 runs 18 residues. V was cut by 5 bases and J by 1 base, with 22 bases left in between. CDR3 sequence reads: CASSRVEVGSGRTDTQYF. The CDR3 region has the DNA TGTGCCAGCAGCCGCGTGGAGGTGGGTAGCGGACGCACAGATACGCAGTATTTT.

The sample holds one count of this clone. This chain links TRBV5-4 with TRBJ1-2; D is unresolved. This CDR3 is built from 16 residues. The germline CDR1 and CDR2 sequences are SGHNT and YYREEE (reference sequence). Trimming removed 3 bases from V and 3 bases from J, with 18 bases in between. CDR3 coding DNA: TGTGCCAGCAGCTCGGGAGGGCAGATCCTCGACTATGGCTACACCTTC. Translating gives CASSSGGQILDYGYTF. Based on the CDR3 plus reference TRBV5-4 and TRBJ1-2, the full variable domain is ETGVTQSPTHLIKTRGQQVTLRCSSQSGHNTVSWYQQALGQGPQFIFQYYREEENGRGNFPPRFSGLQFPNYSSELNVNALELDDSALYLCASSSGGQILDYGYTFGSGTRLTVV.

The chain recombines TRBV7-9 with TRBJ2-6, with 7 bases that match TRBD1. Looked up from germline, CDR1 is SEHNR and CDR2 is FQNEAQ (reference sequence). The CDR3 spans 18 residues. V lost 5 bases and J lost 0; bases outside the gene matches: 10. CDR3 DNA sequence: TGTGCCAGCAGCCCCCCTGGGACAGACCTCTCTGGGGCCAACGTCCTGACTTTC. It is translated as CASSPPGTDLSGANVLTF.

This chain links TRBV24-1 with TRBJ1-2; TRBD1 aligns across 9 bases. CDR3 size: 15 residues. V was clipped by 4 bases and J by 3 bases; unmatched bases: 5. Germline loops: CDR1 KGHDR, CDR2 SFDVKD. CDR3 sequence (DNA): TGTGCCACCAGTGAACCTACAGGGGGCGACTATGGCTACACCTTC. As protein: CATSEPTGGDYGYTF.

The genes are TRBV5-1 and TRBJ2-2; maybe TRBD2 (6 bases). This CDR3 region has 16 residues. The V end lost 0 bases, the J end lost 6 bases, and 15 bases lay between the germline ends. Germline CDR1 is SGHRS and CDR2 is YFSETQ. As DNA, the CDR3 is TGCGCCAGCAGCTTGGAGGACCGCGGGGTGTCCGGGGAGCTGTTTTTT. Its translation is CASSLEDRGVSGELFF. Combining the CDR3 with reference TRBV5-1 and TRBJ2-2 gives the whole variable domain KAGVTQTPRYLIKTRGQQVTLSCSPISGHRSVSWYQQTPGQGLQFLFEYFSETQRNKGNFPGRFSGRQFSNSRSEMNVSTLELGDSALYLCASSLEDRGVSGELFFGEGSRLTVL.

In DNA form, the CDR3 reads TGTGCCAGCAGCAAACCCCGGACAGGAAGCACAGATACGCAGTATTTT. It codes for CASSKPRTGSTDTQYF. The gene calls are TRBV21-1 and TRBJ2-3; the DNA was not compared with TRBD1, the D call given in the table. TRBV21-1 is deemed a pseudogene. The CDR3 totals 16 residues.

The V call is TRBV30, the J call TRBJ1-2, with D hard to call. Trimming shortened V by 2 bases and J by 4 bases, and 23 bases separated the two germline ends. Germline values: CDR1 GTSNPN, CDR2 SVGIG (reference sequence). The length of the CDR3 is 17 residues. CDR3 nucleotides: TGTGCCTGGAGTTATGGAGGGAAGACAAGCGCTATCTATGGCTACACCTTC. As protein: CAWSYGGKTSAIYGYTF.

This chain uses TRBV2 with TRBJ1-5, with D unresolved. The CDR3 runs to 15 residues. V lost 3 bases to trimming and J lost 4 bases, with 13 bases between them. Germline-derived CDR1 and CDR2 are SNHLY and FYNNEI. The CDR3 loop is CASSEYGSFNQPQHF. In DNA, the CDR3 is TGTGCCAGCAGTGAGTACGGGTCTTTTAATCAGCCCCAGCATTTT.

This clone was seen a single time. This rearrangement joins TRBV19 to TRBJ1-6; 7 nucleotides line up with TRBD1. The CDR3 is 15 amino acids. The V and J ends lost 6 bases and 4 bases, in that order; junction bases with no gene match: 6. CDR1 and CDR2 from the germline V gene are LNHDA and SQIVND (reference sequence). The DNA for the CDR3 is TGTGCCAGTAGCGGGACAGATCAATATAATTCACCCCTCCACTTT. Translating gives CASSGTDQYNSPLHF.